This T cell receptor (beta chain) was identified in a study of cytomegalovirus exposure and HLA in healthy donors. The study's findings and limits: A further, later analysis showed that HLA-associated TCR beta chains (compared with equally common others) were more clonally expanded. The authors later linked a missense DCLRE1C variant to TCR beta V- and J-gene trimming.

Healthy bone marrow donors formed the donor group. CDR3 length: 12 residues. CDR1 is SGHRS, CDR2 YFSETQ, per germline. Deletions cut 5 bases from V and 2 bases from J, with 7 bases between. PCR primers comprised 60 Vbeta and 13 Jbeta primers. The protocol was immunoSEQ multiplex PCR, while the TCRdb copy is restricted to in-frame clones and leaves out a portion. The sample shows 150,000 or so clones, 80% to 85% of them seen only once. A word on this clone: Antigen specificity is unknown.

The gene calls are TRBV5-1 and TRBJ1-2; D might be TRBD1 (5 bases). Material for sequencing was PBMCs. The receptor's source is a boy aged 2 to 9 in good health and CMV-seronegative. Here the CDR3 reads CASRTDNYGYTF. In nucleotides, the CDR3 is TGCGCCAGCAGGACAGACAACTATGGCTACACCTTC.